This T cell receptor (beta chain) was captured in a study of cytomegalovirus exposure and HLA in healthy donors. Study observations and caveats: Data from an earlier analysis indicated that most TCR beta V segments were productive either about 87% or about 30% of the time.

V lost 3 bases and J lost 3, with 12 bases in between. Per germline, CDR1 MDHEN and CDR2 SYDVKM. The CDR3 contains 15 residues. PCR involved 60 Vbeta and 13 Jbeta primers. The table came from immunoSEQ multiplex PCR; TCRdb's copy has only in-frame clones and leaves some out. The table lists 150,000 or so clones, roughly 74% of them singletons, with around 7.7% in the top ten. This clone appeared once. No antigen is known for it. Material: PBMCs. The receptor was derived from a middle-aged woman in good health and CMV-seropositive. The genes are TRBV28 and TRBJ1-5; D remains ambiguous. In DNA, the CDR3 is TGTGCCAGCAGTTTCCCCGGTACTAACAATCAGCCCCAGCATTTT. It codes for CASSFPGTNNQPQHF. The full variable domain, with the rest looked up from reference TRBV28 and TRBJ1-5, is DVKVTQSSRYLVKRTGEKVFLECVQDMDHENMFWYRQDPGLGLRLIYFSYDVKMKEKGDIPEGYSVSREKKERFSLILESASTNQTSMYLCASSFPGTNNQPQHFGDGTRLSIL.